This TCR beta chain was profiled in a study of human T cells and chemical hapten exposure. Background on the study: Small pooled library volume differences chiefly drove per-sample TCR yield variation. Study-wide results and limits: Sensitizing to DPC left TCRs with a frequency above 1 in 1000 unaltered.

Of note for this clonotype: Antigen: not known.

The CDR3 extends over 14 amino acids. Germline CDR1 SGHDT, CDR2 YYEEEE. Trimming pared 2 bases from V and 0 bases from J, leaving 9 bases between. Unique molecular identifiers were attached to individual cDNA molecules within the library. TCRdb analysed the RACE reads with MiXCR anew, one entry per CDR3 protein. The sample has roughly 130,000 distinct CDR3 sequences, roughly 9.5% seen once. Time point denoted: healthy volunteer bleed at 2 weeks. The authors extracted total RNA from unfractionated whole blood. The material sequenced was whole blood. The source is a male donor in good health. Some clones in this sample may be carry-over from other donors' samples. The V gene is TRBV5-6, the J gene TRBJ2-7; D gene uncertain. The CDR3 loop reads CASSLDLSSYEQYF. In DNA form, the CDR3 reads TGTGCCAGCAGCTTAGACTTAAGCTCCTACGAGCAGTACTTC.